This T cell receptor (beta chain) derives from a study of cytomegalovirus exposure and HLA in healthy donors. With 60 Vbeta and 13 Jbeta primers, the PCR was carried out. Measured with immunoSEQ multiplex PCR; TCRdb has only the in-frame clones, and not every one. The sample consists of under 150,000 clones, about 85% of them appearing once. Germline trimming cut 8 bases from V and 3 bases from J; bases unmatched to any gene: 4. Germline V gives CDR1 MRHNA, CDR2 SNTAGT. This CDR3 has 14 residues. The gene calls are TRBV6-4 and TRBJ2-2; 9 nucleotides match TRBD1. The TCR comes from a young woman in good health and CMV-seropositive. Material: PBMCs. This chain's CDR3 is CASARDRDTGELFF. Written as DNA, the CDR3 is TGTGCCAGCGCCCGGGACAGGGACACCGGGGAGCTGTTTTTT.